This T cell receptor beta chain was obtained from a study of cytomegalovirus exposure and HLA in healthy donors. Germline loops: CDR1 SGHNT, CDR2 YENEEA. This CDR3 is 16 amino acids long. Between the trimmed V and J ends, which lost 4 bases and 5 bases, there was a span of 18 bases. With regard to this clone: The antigen is not known.

Notes on the study in general: Reports credit the classifier with highly specific, highly sensitive diagnosis of cytomegalovirus status.

Measured with immunoSEQ multiplex PCR; TCRdb has only the in-frame clones, and not every one. The sample lists around 80,000 clones; around 96% were seen once. The TCR comes from a woman younger than 35 in good health and CMV-seronegative. Material: PBMCs. This chain links TRBV11-3 with TRBJ2-1, with D possibly being TRBD1 (6 bases). CDR3 region: CASSSMGTTRNNEQFF. DNA for the CDR3: TGTGCCAGCAGCTCCATGGGGACAACAAGGAACAATGAGCAGTTCTTC. Using reference TRBV11-3 and TRBJ2-1 for the parts outside the CDR3, the full variable domain is EAGVVQSPRYKIIEKKQPVAFWCNPISGHNTLYWYLQNLGQGPELLIRYENEEAVDDSQLPKDRFSAERLKGVDSTLKIQPAELGDSAVYLCASSSMGTTRNNEQFFGPGTRLTVL.